Shown below are 11 T cell receptor beta chains from a single sample sequenced in a study of control samples from healthy donors and cancer patients. Libraries were prepared by immunoSEQ multiplex PCR; TCRdb keeps only in-frame clonotypes and omits some of them. The table shows some 170,000 clones, with around 94% occurring only once. Sequencing was performed on PBMCs. The receptor source for this set is a man in his sixties with colorectal cancer.

This clone was seen just once. This chain uses TRBV3-1 (or the pseudogene TRBV3-2) with TRBJ2-4; D not resolved. The CDR3 consists of 16 residues. Germline V CDR1 and CDR2: LGHDT, YNNKEL (reference sequence). V dropped 4 bases and J dropped 0 bases, with 13 bases sitting between them. This CDR3 reads CASSPPVEPAKNIQYF. The CDR3 region has the DNA TGTGCCAGCAGCCCCCCAGTCGAACCAGCCAAAAACATTCAGTACTTC.

This clone appeared once. J is TRBJ1-2 and V is TRBV12-3 or TRBV12-4, with D unresolved. V dropped 5 bases and J dropped 8 bases, with 12 bases sitting between them. The CDR3 sequence is 12 residues long. The CDR3 protein is CASSEGLGGYTF. The CDR3 DNA sequence: TGTGCCAGCAGTGAAGGACTCGGGGGCTACACCTTC.

This chain joins TRBV25-1 and TRBJ1-1; 7 positions agree with TRBD1. With V trimmed by 6 bases and J by 6 bases, 7 bases remained unmatched. Germline lookup yields CDR1 MGHDK and CDR2 SYGVNS. The CDR3 is 13 amino acids. The CDR3 nucleotides read TGTGCCAGCAGGGGACAGTCCGGCCCTGAAGCTTTCTTT. Translation gives CASRGQSGPEAFF.

The J gene is TRBJ2-5, the V gene TRBV29-1; TRBD1 matches at 8 bases. V shed 2 bases and J 1 base; nucleotides not matched to a gene: 9. The CDR3 consists of 16 residues. Germline CDR1 reads SQVTM; CDR2 reads ANQGSEA. The DNA of the CDR3 is TGCAGCGTTGAATGGGCCCGGACAGGGATCCAAGAGACCCAGTACTTC. It specifies CSVEWARTGIQETQYF.

This chain uses TRBV6-5 with TRBJ1-1; 7 bases agree with TRBD1. The V and J ends lost 6 bases and 1 base, in that order; junction bases with no gene match: 2. Germline CDR1 reads MNHEY; CDR2 reads SVGAGI. The CDR3 spans 13 residues. The CDR3 protein is CASSGQANTEAFF. CDR3 in DNA: TGTGCCAGCAGCGGACAGGCGAACACTGAAGCTTTCTTT.

V usage is TRBV12-3 or TRBV12-4 and J usage is TRBJ1-1; TRBD1 matches 9 bases. This CDR3 has 13 amino acids. V lost 5 bases, J lost 8 bases, and 6 bases stayed unmatched. CDR3 sequence: CASSTGTGWEAFF. The CDR3 bases are TGTGCCAGCAGTACCGGGACAGGGTGGGAAGCTTTCTTT.

The sample holds one count of this clone. The V call is TRBV28, the J call TRBJ1-2; D perhaps matches TRBD1 (5 bases). The V end was cut by 4 bases, the J end by 1 base, with 13 bases between. CDR1 is MDHEN, CDR2 SYDVKM, per germline. This CDR3 is 15 amino acids long. This CDR3 is CASSSPSDSNYGYTF. CDR3 nucleotide sequence: TGTGCCAGCAGTTCCCCCTCTGACAGTAACTATGGCTACACCTTC.

V gene TRBV24-1 combines with J gene TRBJ2-3; D not resolved. This CDR3 is 16 amino acids long. V gave up 3 bases and J gave up 1 base, with 13 bases separating them. Per germline, CDR1 KGHDR and CDR2 SFDVKD. The CDR3 is CATSDTRQVGTDTQYF. The DNA of the CDR3 is TGTGCCACCAGTGATACAAGGCAGGTTGGCACAGATACGCAGTATTTT.

The chain recombines TRBV10-3 with TRBJ2-7; D gene ambiguous. The CDR3 contains 13 residues. Germline CDR1 reads ENHRY; CDR2 reads SYGVKD. Trimming cost V 3 bases and J 2 bases, with 8 bases left between them. Here the CDR3 reads CAISDVPTYEQYF. In DNA form, the CDR3 reads TGTGCCATCAGTGATGTACCAACCTACGAGCAGTACTTC.

The V and J genes are TRBV5-1 and TRBJ2-3, with D perhaps matching TRBD2 (8 bases). The CDR3 spans 15 residues. V dropped 0 bases and J dropped 7 bases, with 15 bases sitting between them. Looked up from germline, CDR1 is SGHRS and CDR2 is YFSETQ. The CDR3 here is CASSLESGGQNTQYF. In DNA form, the CDR3 reads TGCGCCAGCAGCTTGGAAAGCGGGGGACAGAATACGCAGTATTTT.

The gene calls are TRBV29-1 and TRBJ1-2; no definite D call. This CDR3 contains 12 residues. Deletions cut 2 bases from V and 8 bases from J, with 12 bases between. Germline CDR1 reads SQVTM; CDR2 reads ANQGSEA. DNA for the CDR3: TGCAGCGTTGAAAGCCTAGAGCGGGGCTACACCTTC. Translating it yields CSVESLERGYTF.